A single sample is the source of the 21 T cell receptor beta chains below, sequenced in a study of blood T cell repertoires in COVID-19. TCRdb's table, derived via immunoSEQ multiplex PCR, lists solely in-frame clones and lacks some. This table holds some 320,000 clones, roughly 89% found once. Material: PBMCs or T cells enriched from blood (not recorded which). The receptors were gathered from a woman aged 45-60 years who had been exposed to COVID-19.

Only one count was recorded for this clone. The V and J genes are TRBV3-1 (or the pseudogene TRBV3-2) and TRBJ1-5; possible D gene TRBD1, 5 bases. Germline values: CDR1 LGHDT, CDR2 YNNKEL (reference sequence). V was clipped by 2 bases and J by 2 bases, with 13 bases between them. This CDR3 has 16 amino acids. This CDR3 reads CASSQRGGSGNQPQHF. The CDR3, as DNA: TGTGCCAGCAGCCAACGGGGGGGTTCGGGCAATCAGCCCCAGCATTTT.

V gene TRBV9 combines with J gene TRBJ2-5; 11 bases are shared with TRBD2. The CDR3 consists of 15 residues. The V gene end was trimmed by 2 bases and the J gene end by 5 bases; junction bases not matched to a gene: 5. The germline CDR1 and CDR2 sequences are SGDLS and YYNGEE. The chain's CDR3 is CASSVSGGAEETQYF. CDR3 DNA: TGTGCCAGCAGCGTTAGCGGGGGGGCCGAGGAGACCCAGTACTTC. Based on the CDR3 plus reference TRBV9 and TRBJ2-5, the full variable domain is DSGVTQTPKHLITATGQRVTLRCSPRSGDLSVYWYQQSLDQGLQFLIQYYNGEERAKGNILERFSAQQFPDLHSELNLSSLELGDSALYFCASSVSGGAEETQYFGPGTRLLVL.

The V call is TRBV21-1, the J call TRBJ1-6. TRBV21-1 is annotated as a pseudogene. CDR3 length equals 22 residues. Written as DNA, the CDR3 is TGTGCCAGCAGCAAATTTTCGGCCCCCTCGCGGCAGCCAAGCTCCTATAATTCACCCCTCCACTTT. This sequence encodes CASSKFSAPSRQPSSYNSPLHF.

The V call is TRBV6-5, the J call TRBJ2-5; tentative D call: TRBD2 (6 bases). V lost 0 bases and J lost 5, with 10 bases in between. Germline assignment: CDR1 MNHEY and CDR2 SVGAGI. This CDR3 comprises 14 residues. The CDR3 DNA follows: TGTGCCAGCAGTTACTCCGGGACTCGCGAGACCCAGTACTTC. It encodes CASSYSGTRETQYF.

This chain joins TRBV4-1 and TRBJ1-1; D unclear. The CDR3 sequence is 14 residues long. Germline values: CDR1 MGHRA, CDR2 YSYEKL. V was clipped by 4 bases and J by 10 bases, with 19 bases between them. Here the CDR3 reads CASSPLPAGFRAFF. For the CDR3, the DNA is TGCGCCAGCAGCCCTCTCCCTGCCGGGTTTAGAGCTTTCTTT.

This chain uses TRBV6-5 with TRBJ1-3; maybe TRBD1 (6 bases). With 4 bases removed from V and 4 bases from J, the gap between germline ends came to 11 bases. The CDR3 totals 14 residues. Germline values: CDR1 MNHEY, CDR2 SVGAGI. DNA of the CDR3: TGTGCCAGCAGTTTTCTCAGGGGCGGAAACACCATATATTTT. This codes for CASSFLRGGNTIYF.

In this sample, this clone turned up once. J is TRBJ1-2 and V is TRBV9; D is perhaps TRBD1 (6 bases). The germline V and J ends were trimmed by 5 bases and 5 bases, with 10 bases remaining between them. The CDR3 extends over 12 amino acids. Germline V gene data show CDR1 as SGDLS and CDR2 as YYNGEE. For the CDR3, the DNA is TGTGCCAGCAGAACTACAGGGTATGGCTACACCTTC. Its translation: CASRTTGYGYTF.

The J gene is TRBJ1-1, the V gene TRBV2; the D gene is possibly TRBD1 (6 bases). CDR1 SNHLY and CDR2 FYNNEI come from the germline V gene. CDR3 length: 14 amino acids. V gave up 4 bases and J gave up 4 bases, with 13 bases separating them. The CDR3 DNA follows: TGTGCCAGCAGTGGGCCTGGGGGCCCCACTGAAGCTTTCTTT. This translates into CASSGPGGPTEAFF.

V gene TRBV5-1 combines with J gene TRBJ2-1, with a possible D match to TRBD1 (5 bases). CDR1 SGHRS and CDR2 YFSETQ come from the germline V gene. The CDR3 extends over 16 amino acids. Trimming pared 2 bases from V and 6 bases from J, leaving 18 bases between. The CDR3: CASSFQGYGAINEQFF. Here the CDR3 DNA reads TGCGCCAGCAGCTTCCAGGGATACGGAGCGATCAATGAGCAGTTCTTC.

This clone was found once. The V and J genes are TRBV3-1 (or the pseudogene TRBV3-2) and TRBJ1-1, with D unresolved. The length of the CDR3 is 15 residues. In germline, CDR1 is LGHDT, CDR2 YNNKEL (reference sequence). Deletions cut 1 base from V and 1 base from J, with 10 bases between. CDR3 nucleotide sequence: TGTGCCAGCAGCCAAGGGGCACTAGAGAACACTGAAGCTTTCTTT. Its translation is CASSQGALENTEAFF.

The CDR3 here is CASSDPGTGEKAFF. The CDR3 DNA is TGTGCCAGCAGTGACCCAGGGACAGGGGAGAAAGCTTTCTTT. The chain links TRBV2 to TRBJ1-1; 10 nucleotides line up with TRBD1. With V trimmed by 3 bases and J by 9 bases, 7 bases remained unmatched. CDR1 is SNHLY, CDR2 FYNNEI, per germline. The CDR3 sequence is 14 residues long. The variable domain in full, with the rest retrieved from reference TRBV2 and TRBJ1-1, is EPEVTQTPSHQVTQMGQEVILRCVPISNHLYFYWYRQILGQKVEFLVSFYNNEISEKSEIFDDQFSVERPDGSNFTLKIRSTKLEDSAMYFCASSDPGTGEKAFFGQGTRLTVV.

This chain joins TRBV7-2 and TRBJ1-4; D gene ambiguous. This CDR3 has 14 residues. The germline V and J ends were trimmed by 6 bases and 8 bases, with 16 bases remaining between them. Per the germline V gene, CDR1 is SGHTA and CDR2 is FQGNSA. CDR3 in DNA: TGTGCCAGCAGGCCGGGTCCGTCTTCCGAAAAACTGTTTTTT. Its translation is CASRPGPSSEKLFF. The full variable domain, completed using reference TRBV7-2 and TRBJ1-4, is GAGVSQSPSNKVTEKGKDVELRCDPISGHTALYWYRQSLGQGLEFLIYFQGNSAPDKSGLPSDRFSAERTGGSVSTLTIQRTQQEDSAVYLCASRPGPSSEKLFFGSGTQLSVL.

This rearrangement joins TRBV28 to TRBJ1-1; D gene unclear. Germline V gene sequence: CDR1 MDHEN, CDR2 SYDVKM. CDR3 length: 14 amino acids. The V gene lost 4 bases and the J gene lost 1 base, with 10 bases spanning the gap. CDR3 in DNA: TGTGCCAGCAGTTCGTCGGAGGGGAACACTGAAGCTTTCTTT. Translated: CASSSSEGNTEAFF.

The V gene is TRBV28, the J gene TRBJ2-7; weak D call: TRBD2 (5 bases). The ends were cut back, 8 bases at V and 5 bases at J, with 16 bases in the middle. The CDR3 runs 13 residues. Germline values: CDR1 MDHEN, CDR2 SYDVKM. For the CDR3, the DNA is TGTGCCAGCCGGGGTGAAGTCCCCCACGAGCAGTACTTC. Amino acids: CASRGEVPHEQYF.

This clone came up a few times. V and J are TRBV30 and TRBJ1-2; maybe TRBD1 (6 bases). V lost 5 bases, J lost 0 bases, and 7 bases lay in between. The germline V gene encodes CDR1 GTSNPN and CDR2 SVGIG (reference sequence). This CDR3 contains 12 residues. The CDR3 loop is CAWDRPNYGYTF. Here the CDR3 DNA reads TGTGCCTGGGACAGGCCTAACTATGGCTACACCTTC.

The chain recombines TRBV27 with TRBJ1-6, with a weak D call TRBD1 (6 bases). The CDR3 has 14 amino acids. Germline CDR1 reads MNHEY; CDR2 reads SMNVEV (reference sequence). V dropped 6 bases and J dropped 7 bases, with 13 bases sitting between them. This CDR3 is CASREQGRNSPLHF. For the CDR3, the DNA is TGTGCCAGCAGAGAACAGGGTAGGAATTCACCCCTCCACTTT.

The chain has TRBV27 and TRBJ1-4, with 11 bases fitting TRBD1. The germline CDR1 and CDR2 sequences are MNHEY and SMNVEV (reference sequence). This CDR3 has 15 residues. Trimming took 2 bases from V and 7 from J; bases not matched to a gene: 3. Written as DNA, the CDR3 is TGTGCCAGCAGTTTAGTGGACAGGGGGCGTGAAAAACTGTTTTTT. Its protein product is CASSLVDRGREKLFF.

The chain carries TRBV9 and TRBJ1-1; D is perhaps TRBD1 (5 bases). CDR1 is SGDLS and CDR2 is YYNGEE in the germline V gene. The CDR3 extends over 15 amino acids. Between the trimmed V and J ends, which lost 3 bases and 4 bases, there was a span of 16 bases. The CDR3 nucleotides are TGTGCCAGCAGCGAGGACATGTTGGCTTCCACTGAAGCTTTCTTT. Protein sequence: CASSEDMLASTEAFF.

CDR3 coding DNA: TGCGCCAGCAGCGCCAAGGGGGGGGAGGCGGAGACCCAGTACTTC. Translating it yields CASSAKGGEAETQYF. This sequence joins TRBV4-1 and TRBJ2-5, with D perhaps TRBD2 (7 bases). Germline V gene sequence: CDR1 MGHRA, CDR2 YSYEKL. Trimming pared 5 bases from V and 5 bases from J, leaving 18 bases between. The CDR3 runs to 15 residues.

For the CDR3, the DNA is TGTGCCAGCAGTACACAGGACGGTTCACCCCTCCACTTT. This sequence encodes CASSTQDGSPLHF. This rearrangement joins TRBV6-5 to TRBJ1-6, with TRBD1 as a possible D gene (5 bases). V lost 5 bases and J lost 9, with 11 bases in between. This CDR3 comprises 13 residues. Germline-derived CDR1 and CDR2 are MNHEY and SVGAGI.

To note about this clone: Different DNA sequences within this sample yield the same CDR3. The chain links TRBV3-1 (or the pseudogene TRBV3-2) to TRBJ2-6, with a possible D match to TRBD2 (5 bases). CDR3 length: 16 residues. V was trimmed by 0 bases and J by 1 base, leaving 7 bases between them. Per the germline V gene, CDR1 is LGHDT and CDR2 is YNNKEL (reference sequence). The CDR3 loop is CASSQDPGSGANVLTF. The CDR3 DNA reads as TGTGCCAGCAGCCAAGATCCGGGATCTGGGGCCAACGTCCTGACTTTC.